The next 21 T cell receptor beta chains were all read from a single sample in a study of brain T cells in children with intractable seizures. Measured with immunoSEQ multiplex PCR; TCRdb has only the in-frame clones, and not every one. The sample yields about 340,000 clones, over 90% seen once. Time point: blood from clinic visit 5 months post-surgery; TSC patient then seizure free. The specimen was peripheral blood, collected approximately 5 months after surgery. All receptors derive from a boy under two years old with tuberous sclerosis and intractable seizures.

This clone has just a few counts. The V and J genes are TRBV4-2 and TRBJ2-3; D gene unclear. The CDR3 runs to 13 residues. V was pared by 3 bases and J by 3 bases, with 7 bases between. The germline gives CDR1 LGHNA, CDR2 YNFKEQ. The CDR3 region is CASSHLVTDTQYF. As DNA, the CDR3 is TGTGCCAGCAGCCATTTAGTAACAGATACGCAGTATTTT.

The chain uses TRBV7-9 and TRBJ2-1; 10 nucleotides match TRBD2. The germline V gene has CDR1 SEHNR and CDR2 FQNEAQ (reference sequence). The CDR3 length is 16 residues. V lost 6 bases, J lost 6 bases, and 11 bases stayed unmatched. CDR3: CASRALAGARGNEQFF. The CDR3 nucleotides read TGTGCCAGCAGAGCCCTAGCGGGAGCTCGGGGCAATGAGCAGTTCTTC. Based on the CDR3 plus reference TRBV7-9 and TRBJ2-1, the full variable domain is DTGVSQNPRHKITKRGQNVTFRCDPISEHNRLYWYRQTLGQGPEFLTYFQNEAQLEKSRLLSDRFSAERPKGSFSTLEIQRTEQGDSAMYLCASRALAGARGNEQFFGPGTRLTVL.

The V gene is TRBV5-1, the J gene TRBJ2-5, with D uncertain. Deletions cut 0 bases from V and 5 bases from J, with 17 bases between. The CDR3 extends over 16 amino acids. Germline assignment: CDR1 SGHRS and CDR2 YFSETQ. CDR3 nucleotides: TGCGCCAGCAGCTTGGGTCCAGATAGGCCGACCGAGACCCAGTACTTC. Residues: CASSLGPDRPTETQYF.

V usage is TRBV11-2 and J usage is TRBJ1-3; TRBD1 might be the D (5 bases). V was clipped by 0 bases and J by 7 bases, with 7 bases between them. CDR3 length: 13 residues. In germline, CDR1 is SGHAT, CDR2 FQNNGV. The CDR3 coding sequence is TGTGCCAGCAGCTTAGAACGGGGGAACACCATATATTTT. This sequence encodes CASSLERGNTIYF.

CDR3 coding DNA: TGTGCCAGCAGATCACAGCTCTCTGGGGCCAACGTCCTGACTTTC. Translation: CASRSQLSGANVLTF. The chain is built from TRBV6-1 and TRBJ2-6; unclear D gene. V was pared by 6 bases and J by 0 bases, with 9 bases between. CDR1 and CDR2 (germline): MNHNS, SASEGT. The CDR3 loop spans 15 amino acids.

V and J are TRBV5-4 and TRBJ1-2; D may be TRBD1 (5 bases). This CDR3 has 13 amino acids. Trimming pared 0 bases from V and 2 bases from J, leaving 5 bases between. Germline V lookup: CDR1 SGHNT, CDR2 YYREEE (reference sequence). The CDR3 nucleotides are TGTGCCAGCAGCTTGGGGACAAACTATGGCTACACCTTC. It encodes CASSLGTNYGYTF.

The gene calls are TRBV11-3 and TRBJ2-7, with 8 positions matching TRBD1. The V gene's germline CDR1 is SGHNT and CDR2 YENEEA. The V and J ends lost 6 bases and 5 bases, in that order; junction bases with no gene match: 12. The CDR3 runs 15 residues. The CDR3 DNA is TGTGCCAGCAGTAAACGACAGGGGCCAAACGACGAGCAGTACTTC. Its protein product is CASSKRQGPNDEQYF.

The chain employs TRBV6-5 and TRBJ2-3, with D possibly called TRBD1 or TRBD2 (5 bases each). Germline V CDR1 and CDR2: MNHEY, SVGAGI. The CDR3 sequence is 14 residues long. Trimming stripped 2 bases from V and 14 bases from J, with 20 bases between. The CDR3 DNA reads TGTGCCAGCAGTTACCGCGAAGGGACCTCCACCCCGTATTTT. It codes for CASSYREGTSTPYF.

V and J are TRBV19 and TRBJ2-1; D possibly corresponds to TRBD2 (5 bases). CDR3 length: 15 amino acids. V shed 1 base and J shed 8 bases, with 15 bases lying between them. Per the germline V gene, CDR1 is LNHDA and CDR2 is SQIVND (reference sequence). In nucleotides, the CDR3 is TGTGCCAGTAGTATAGGCGCGGGTCCCAGCTATGAGCAGTTCTTC. It is translated as CASSIGAGPSYEQFF.

The chain combines TRBV30 with TRBJ1-5, with a tentative D call TRBD1 (6 bases). Per germline, CDR1 GTSNPN and CDR2 SVGIG (reference sequence). V lost 2 bases and J 3 bases, leaving 14 bases between the germline ends. This CDR3 spans 15 amino acids. This chain's CDR3 is CAWSTRGYTNQPQHF. The CDR3 DNA reads as TGTGCCTGGAGTACCAGGGGTTACACCAATCAGCCCCAGCATTTT.

J is TRBJ1-2 and V is TRBV19; 8 bases line up with TRBD1. The CDR3 has 15 residues. Germline V gene lookup returns CDR1 LNHDA and CDR2 SQIVND (reference sequence). J was trimmed by 0 bases and V by 3 bases; bases with no gene match: 3. CDR3 amino acids: CASSMQGASNYGYTF. The DNA for the CDR3 is TGTGCCAGTAGTATGCAGGGGGCCTCTAACTATGGCTACACCTTC.

This CDR3 reads CASSQVIPGGELFF. Here the CDR3 DNA reads TGTGCCAGCAGCCAAGTAATCCCCGGCGGGGAGCTGTTTTTT. The V gene is TRBV3-1 (or the pseudogene TRBV3-2), the J gene TRBJ2-2; D is ambiguous. CDR3 length: 14 amino acids. The germline V gene has CDR1 LGHDT and CDR2 YNNKEL (reference sequence). V was trimmed by 1 base and J by 7 bases, leaving 10 bases between them.

The chain links TRBV9 to TRBJ2-2, with D perhaps TRBD2 (5 bases). This CDR3 is built from 14 residues. The germline gives CDR1 SGDLS, CDR2 YYNGEE. V shed 0 bases and J shed 7 bases, with 10 bases lying between them. The CDR3 nucleotides read TGTGCCAGCAGCGTAGTGACCGGGAACGGGGAGCTGTTTTTT. The encoded protein is CASSVVTGNGELFF.

This clone showed up just once. The chain carries TRBV15 and TRBJ1-6, with a weak D call TRBD1 (5 bases). V dropped 0 bases and J dropped 7 bases, with 10 bases sitting between them. Germline CDR1 is LNHNV and CDR2 is YYDKDF (reference sequence). The CDR3 length is 15 residues. The DNA of the CDR3 is TGTGCCACCAGCAGAGATCAACAGGAGAATTCACCCCTCCACTTT. It yields the protein CATSRDQQENSPLHF.

The chain recombines TRBV1 with TRBJ2-7; no DNA check was done on the table's D call, TRBD1. TRBV1 is noted as a pseudogene. The CDR3 covers 16 residues. In DNA, the CDR3 is TGCACCAGCAGCCAAGGGACCAGGACAGGGCGTTACGAGCAGTACTTC. The encoded protein is CTSSQGTRTGRYEQYF.

This clone showed up just once. The V call is TRBV6-5, the J call TRBJ1-3; D not certain. This CDR3 is 14 amino acids long. Trimming pared 6 bases from V and 1 base from J, leaving 10 bases between. Germline-derived CDR1 and CDR2 are MNHEY and SVGAGI. CDR3 amino acids: CASSNGQSGNTIYF. The CDR3 DNA is TGTGCCAGCAGCAACGGGCAGTCTGGAAACACCATATATTTT.

V usage is TRBV19 and J usage is TRBJ2-7, with 7 bases fitting TRBD2. Looked up from germline, CDR1 is LNHDA and CDR2 is SQIVND (reference sequence). CDR3 length: 15 residues. The junction had 7 bases not matched to a gene; V was cut back by 3 bases and J by 2 bases. CDR3 amino acids: CASSIEGGTTYEQYF. CDR3 DNA: TGTGCCAGTAGTATCGAGGGCGGGACTACCTACGAGCAGTACTTC. The whole variable domain, remainder taken from reference TRBV19 and TRBJ2-7, is DGGITQSPKYLFRKEGQNVTLSCEQNLNHDAMYWYRQDPGQGLRLIYYSQIVNDFQKGDIAEGYSVSREKKESFPLTVTSAQKNPTAFYLCASSIEGGTTYEQYFGPGTRLTVT.

This chain connects TRBV21-1 to TRBJ2-2; the table calls TRBD2, which could not be checked here. TRBV21-1 is deemed a pseudogene. The CDR3 runs 17 residues. The CDR3 here is CASSPLEVTADTGELFF. For the CDR3, the DNA is TGTGCCAGCAGCCCATTAGAAGTAACAGCGGACACCGGGGAGCTGTTTTTT.

The chain uses TRBV30 and TRBJ2-7; no reliable D call. V lost 0 bases and J 0 bases, leaving 9 bases between the germline ends. The CDR3 length is 14 residues. Germline lookup yields CDR1 GTSNPN and CDR2 SVGIG (reference sequence). The CDR3 spells CAWSVPWSSYEQYF. The CDR3 nucleotides are TGTGCCTGGAGTGTACCCTGGAGCTCCTACGAGCAGTACTTC.

The chain employs TRBV5-5 and TRBJ2-3; TRBD2 aligns across 10 bases. The trim removed 4 bases at V and 2 bases at J, leaving 7 bases unmatched. The CDR3 is made up of 16 amino acids. Germline values: CDR1 SGHKS, CDR2 YYEKEE (reference sequence). The CDR3 spells CASSLWTSGATDTQYF. DNA for the CDR3: TGTGCCAGCAGCCTGTGGACTAGCGGAGCCACAGATACGCAGTATTTT.

V usage is TRBV10-3 and J usage is TRBJ2-7, with D perhaps matching TRBD1 (8 bases). The V gene lost 2 bases and the J gene lost 6 bases, with 14 bases spanning the gap. Germline CDR1 reads ENHRY; CDR2 reads SYGVKD. This CDR3 comprises 14 residues. CDR3 in amino acids: CAISEGQGGSEQYF. CDR3 coding DNA: TGTGCCATCAGTGAGGGACAGGGCGGGAGCGAGCAGTACTTC.